These T cell receptor beta chains were read from a single sample in a study of post-analysis software for immune sequencing data. TCRdb redid the calling of the PCR reads with MiXCR, one entry per CDR3 protein. The sample includes 350,000 to 500,000 distinct CDR3 sequences, roughly 40% of them seen just once. Sequencing used blood. The receptors derive from a girl aged 2 to 9 with multiple sclerosis. Both conserved end residues are part of each CDR3. D genes are given only for firm matches. Not every row has a clone size; where given, it reads once, few, many or a size class.

J gene	D gene	V gene	clone size	CDR3 protein	CDR3 DNA
TRBJ2-3	TRBD2	TRBV29-1	-	CSVPRTSAYTDTQYF	TGCAGCGTTCCCAGGACTAGCGCCTACACAGATACGCAGTATTTT
TRBJ2-3	-	TRBV12-3/TRBV12-4	-	CASSSRTVDTDTQYF	TGTGCCAGCAGTTCTCGGACAGTGGACACAGATACGCAGTATTTT
TRBJ2-4	-	TRBV5-1	-	CASSRAMGGKAENIQYF	TGCGCCAGCAGCAGGGCGATGGGGGGCAAAGCGGAAAACATTCAGTACTTC
TRBJ2-7	TRBD1	TRBV20-1	few	CSAMDRGRTYEQYF	TGCAGTGCCATGGACAGGGGGAGAACTTACGAGCAGTACTTC
TRBJ2-5	-	TRBV5-5	few	CASSYQNGAVQETQYF	TGTGCCAGCAGCTACCAAAACGGCGCGGTGCAAGAGACCCAGTACTTC
TRBJ2-5	-	TRBV12-3/TRBV12-4	many	CASSSDYSETQYF	TGTGCCAGCAGTTCGGACTACTCGGAGACCCAGTACTTC
TRBJ2-1	-	TRBV9	few	CASSVASTEQFF	TGTGCCAGCAGCGTAGCTTCGACAGAGCAGTTCTTC
TRBJ1-4	-	TRBV28	-	CASSLKPRLLSRGEKLFF	TGTGCCAGCAGTTTAAAACCCCGACTCCTCTCAAGGGGTGAAAAACTGTTTTTT
TRBJ2-5	-	TRBV11-2	-	CASSLWGRETQYF	TGTGCCAGCAGCTTATGGGGGAGAGAGACCCAGTACTTC
TRBJ2-3	-	TRBV4-1	-	CASSQVGELGDTHYF	TGCGCCAGCAGCCAAGTAGGGGAGCTGGGAGATACGCACTATTTT
TRBJ2-7	-	TRBV7-9	-	CASSLGVGQATYEQYF	TGTGCCAGCAGCCTAGGGGTCGGGCAGGCCACCTACGAGCAGTACTTC
TRBJ2-5	-	TRBV10-3	once	CASGANPQETQYF	TGTGCCTCGGGGGCTAATCCCCAGGAGACCCAGTACTTC
TRBJ2-7	-	TRBV29-1	many	CSVRQSSYEQYF	TGCAGCGTACGACAGTCGTCCTACGAGCAGTACTTC
TRBJ2-7	TRBD1	TRBV6-1	-	CASSEPAGTDPEQYF	TGTGCCAGCAGTGAACCTGCCGGGACAGACCCCGAGCAGTACTTC
TRBJ2-1	-	TRBV5-1	few	CASSVQGLWDEQFF	TGCGCCAGCAGTGTTCAGGGACTTTGGGATGAGCAGTTCTTC
TRBJ2-1	TRBD1	TRBV14	-	CASSYRGQRYNEQFF	TGTGCCAGCAGCTACAGGGGGCAGAGGTACAATGAGCAGTTCTTC
TRBJ1-6	-	TRBV12-3/TRBV12-4	-	CASSRQEDSPLHF	TGTGCCAGCAGCCGACAGGAAGATTCACCCCTCCACTTT
TRBJ2-1	-	TRBV2	-	CASSELVQVYNEQFF	TGTGCCAGCAGTGAATTAGTACAGGTCTACAATGAGCAGTTCTTC
TRBJ1-4	-	TRBV20-1	few	CSATNPAPPREKLFF	TGCAGTGCAACTAACCCGGCACCACCAAGAGAAAAACTGTTTTTT
TRBJ2-7	-	TRBV10-3	-	CAISESSGRDRDPYEQYF	TGTGCCATCAGTGAGTCGAGCGGGAGGGACAGGGACCCCTACGAGCAGTACTTC
TRBJ1-5	TRBD1	TRBV7-9	-	CASQQGASNQPQHF	TGTGCCAGCCAACAGGGGGCGAGCAATCAGCCCCAGCATTTT
TRBJ2-3	TRBD1	TRBV10-3	-	CAISESRDRDRDTQYF	TGTGCCATCAGTGAGTCGAGGGACAGGGATCGAGATACGCAGTATTTT
TRBJ2-7	TRBD1	TRBV20-1	-	CSAEYTGTGGYEQYF	TGCAGTGCAGAATATACCGGGACAGGGGGTTACGAGCAGTACTTC
TRBJ1-1	-	TRBV10-2	-	CASQVAVNTEAFF	TGCGCCAGCCAAGTGGCCGTGAACACTGAAGCTTTCTTT
TRBJ2-4	TRBD1	TRBV6-5	-	CASSRGQASKNIQYF	TGTGCCAGCAGCCGTGGACAGGCGAGCAAAAACATTCAGTACTTC
TRBJ2-1	TRBD2	TRBV7-9	-	CASSSPGLNNEQFF	TGTGCCAGCAGCTCCCCGGGACTAAACAATGAGCAGTTCTTC